This T cell receptor beta chain was identified in a study of blood T cells in healthy people across ages. The donors, healthy Caucasians from Russia, were aged roughly 6 to 100. Alongside a J-beta primer mix, a sample-barcoded 5' primer served in a second PCR lasting 7 to 11 cycles. TCRdb processed the 5' RACE reads anew with MiXCR; each CDR3 protein has one entry. This table has about 1.1 million distinct CDR3 sequences, 35% to 40% appearing once. Findings and caveats of the study: Donor CMV infection status was unknown, possibly confounding age-related changes in expanded clonotypes. As age increased, TCR beta diversity per million T cells fell in a roughly linear fashion.

This clonotype was recorded a few times. Its antigen is as yet unknown. The trim removed 1 base at V and 1 base at J, leaving 5 bases unmatched. The CDR3 has 15 amino acids. Germline CDR1 DFQATT, CDR2 SNEGSKA (reference sequence). Sequencing was carried out using blood. The V and J genes are TRBV20-1 and TRBJ1-1; 8 nucleotides agree with TRBD1. The TCR comes from a man aged 18 to 29 in good health. Here the CDR3 reads CSARGFGQGNTEAFF. The CDR3 nucleotides are TGCAGTGCTAGAGGCTTTGGACAGGGGAACACTGAAGCTTTCTTT.